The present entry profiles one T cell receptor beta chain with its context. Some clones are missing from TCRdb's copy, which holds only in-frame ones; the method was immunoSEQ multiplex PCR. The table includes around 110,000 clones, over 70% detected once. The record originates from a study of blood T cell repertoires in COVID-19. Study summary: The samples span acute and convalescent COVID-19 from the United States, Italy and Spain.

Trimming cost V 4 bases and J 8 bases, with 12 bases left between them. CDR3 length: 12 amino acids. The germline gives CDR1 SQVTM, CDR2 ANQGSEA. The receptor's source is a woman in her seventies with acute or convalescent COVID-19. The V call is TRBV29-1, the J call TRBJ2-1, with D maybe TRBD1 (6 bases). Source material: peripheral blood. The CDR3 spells CSVGAQGDEQFF. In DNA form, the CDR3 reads TGCAGCGTTGGGGCACAGGGCGATGAGCAGTTCTTC.